This is a list of T cell receptor beta chains from one sample in a study of PD-L1 blockade in urothelial cancer. Profiled with immunoSEQ multiplex PCR; TCRdb holds only in-frame clones, not every one. The data contain tens of thousands of clones, 75% to 85% of them singletons. Sequencing used PBMCs, obtained around atezolizumab (anti-PD-L1) treatment. The origin of the receptors is a man between 65 and 85 years old with urothelial cancer. Both conserved end residues are part of each CDR3.

TRBV10-3 | 15 | CAIRTVQTSTDTQYF
TRBV11-3 | 13 | CASSRGREGTQYF
TRBV5-6 | 16 | CASSSGQGYSNQPQHF
TRBV27 | 16 | CASSLSGNPSGNTIYF
TRBV5-4 | 15 | CASSGAEDRELGQYF
TRBV19 | 12 | CATSGVEETQYF
TRBV4-3 | 14 | CASSQEARADTQYF
TRBV7-3 | 15 | CASSPHGQGVTEAFF
TRBV11-3 | 15 | CASSPGLAGAETQYF
TRBV6-1 | 13 | CASRTSGGSEQFF
TRBV5-1 | 15 | CASSLRTGHQETQYF
TRBV9 | 16 | CASSGDGQGTYNEQFF
TRBV6-1 | 16 | CASSEGLARSSYEQYF
TRBV5-4 | 14 | CASSLSPLQETQYF
TRBV6-1 | 14 | CASSGGTGGYGYTF
TRBV5-6 | 15 | CASSLLTVMNTEAFF
TRBV7-9 | 19 | CASSSRARGTSGPTDTQYF
TRBV25-1 | 11 | CASSEAGQQYF
TRBV5-6 | 12 | CASSFEVTEAFF
TRBV6-1 | 15 | CASSEATSETYEQYF
TRBV13 | 18 | CASSLGLGGSSSYNEQFF
TRBV2 | 14 | CASSRTGGLYGYTF
TRBV7-8 | 14 | CASSLGVASDTQYF
TRBV5-4 | 13 | CASSQTGGDTQYF
TRBV19 | 16 | CASSRESRLANYEQYF
TRBV10-1 | 17 | CASSDHIKTSELETQYF
TRBV27 | 14 | CASSLSRDSGELFF
TRBV6-6 | 15 | CASSSLERGEQPQHF
TRBV14 | 13 | CASSRWGGETQYF
TRBV2 | 14 | CASSRGTVQETQYF
TRBV5-1 | 15 | CASSMGHPNTGELFF
TRBV4-1 | 17 | CASSHHGSGGEYNEQFF
TRBV11-2 | 16 | CASSPRGGEVSTEAFF
TRBV6-1 | 13 | CASSVNSFYGYTF
TRBV10-1 | 12 | CASSRQNTEAFF
TRBV6-5 | 14 | CASSYLRGNTEAFF
TRBV6-1 | 15 | CASNLQESMNTEAFF
TRBV19 | 15 | CASSTKAGPSDTQYF
TRBV12-5 | 16 | CASGPVGHSSYNEQFF
TRBV2 | 15 | CASSPGTSGQETQYF
TRBV19 | 14 | CASSIVGAGNTIYF
TRBV6-6 | 16 | CASSAPGTSGSNEQFF
TRBV1 | 16 | CTSSAPGRGSYNEQFF
TRBV5-6 | 16 | CASSLDWGAGGTEAFF
TRBV7-7 | 15 | CASSSARDRNTEAFF
TRBV13 | 15 | CASRVRGQKNYEQYF
TRBV18 | 15 | CASSPRAGDTYEQYF
TRBV7-9 | 16 | CASSSFFGNHYNEQFF
TRBV6-5 | 15 | CASSYDRLAADTQYF
TRBV5-1 | 13 | CASSLALQETQYF
TRBV6-1 | 15 | CASSVPRGPSYEQYF
TRBV30 | 11 | CAWSVMRTQYF
TRBV19 | 17 | CASSIGGQLISGNTIYF
TRBV7-9 | 16 | CASSRQLGQGGTEAFF
TRBV7-2 | 14 | CASSLEGADYGYTF